One and the same sample provided the 16 T cell receptor beta chains below, sequenced in a study of cytomegalovirus exposure and HLA in healthy donors. The PCR used 60 Vbeta and 13 Jbeta primers. Clones were read by immunoSEQ multiplex PCR, and TCRdb kept only the in-frame ones, dropping some. The repertoire holds over 150,000 clones, with roughly 72% as singletons. The sequenced sample was PBMCs. These receptors all stem from a man younger than 45 in good health and CMV-seronegative.

This clone showed up just a few times. This chain connects TRBV9 to TRBJ2-6; D gene ambiguous. The CDR3 sequence is 18 residues long. V lost 2 bases and J 1 base, leaving 16 bases between the germline ends. CDR1 is SGDLS, CDR2 YYNGEE, per germline. The CDR3 DNA reads TGTGCCAGCAGCGTCGACATTGAACCTCGATCTGGGGCCAACGTCCTGACTTTC. Translating gives CASSVDIEPRSGANVLTF.

The chain employs TRBV11-2 and TRBJ1-1; unclear D gene. Germline CDR1 SGHAT, CDR2 FQNNGV. The germline V and J ends were trimmed by 1 base and 1 base, with 10 bases remaining between them. The CDR3 runs 15 residues. The CDR3 loop is CASSLAQVANTEAFF. The CDR3 DNA sequence: TGTGCCAGCAGCTTAGCTCAGGTCGCGAACACTGAAGCTTTCTTT.

Comments on this clone: Different DNA sequences within this sample yield the same CDR3. The V gene is TRBV28, the J gene TRBJ2-1; the D is unclear. The V gene lost 6 bases and the J gene lost 8 bases, with 8 bases spanning the gap. This CDR3 comprises 11 residues. Germline V gene sequence: CDR1 MDHEN, CDR2 SYDVKM. CDR3 sequence (DNA): TGTGCCAGCAGCCTATCGGATGAGCAGTTCTTC. Protein product: CASSLSDEQFF.

This clone was observed a single time. The V call is TRBV10-3, the J call TRBJ2-5; TRBD2 is a possible D gene (5 bases). The germline V gene has CDR1 ENHRY and CDR2 SYGVKD. This CDR3 region has 14 residues. Trimming removed 6 bases from V and 2 bases from J, with 13 bases in between. CDR3: CAIRSEREQETQYF. CDR3 in DNA: TGTGCCATCAGATCGGAGAGGGAACAAGAGACCCAGTACTTC.

This chain links TRBV27 with TRBJ2-2; 7 nucleotides line up with TRBD1. Per the germline V gene, CDR1 is MNHEY and CDR2 is SMNVEV (reference sequence). V gave up 6 bases and J gave up 4 bases; unmatched junction bases: 8. The CDR3 length is 15 residues. The CDR3: CASRLDRISTGELFF. CDR3 bases: TGTGCCAGCAGGCTGGACAGGATCTCCACCGGGGAGCTGTTTTTT.

This chain joins TRBV5-8 and TRBJ1-3; D gene uncertain. Germline V gene sequence: CDR1 SGHTS, CDR2 YDEGEE. The CDR3 is 13 amino acids. The ends were cut back, 2 bases at V and 3 bases at J, with 6 bases in the middle. The CDR3 DNA sequence: TGTGCCAGCAGCTTACCAGTTGGAAACACCATATATTTT. Encoded protein: CASSLPVGNTIYF.

The chain links TRBV9 to TRBJ2-1; the D gene is possibly TRBD2 (6 bases). Germline values: CDR1 SGDLS, CDR2 YYNGEE. V dropped 0 bases and J dropped 0 bases, with 10 bases sitting between them. This CDR3 has 16 amino acids. The CDR3 is CASSVGLGSSYNEQFF. The CDR3 region has the DNA TGTGCCAGCAGCGTAGGACTAGGGAGCTCCTACAATGAGCAGTTCTTC.

The V and J genes are TRBV18 and TRBJ2-7; 8 bases align to TRBD2. Germline CDR1 KGHSH, CDR2 LQKENI. The CDR3 totals 16 residues. V gave up 3 bases and J gave up 3 bases; unmatched junction bases: 10. The CDR3 nucleotides read TGTGCCAGCTCACCCGGGGGGGGAGCGGGGGTCTACGAGCAGTACTTC. Protein: CASSPGGGAGVYEQYF.

The V and J genes are TRBV27 and TRBJ1-4; 8 bases are shared with TRBD1. The V gene end was trimmed by 5 bases and the J gene end by 8 bases; junction bases not matched to a gene: 10. CDR1 and CDR2 from the germline V gene are MNHEY and SMNVEV (reference sequence). The CDR3 spans 15 residues. The CDR3 loop reads CASSTNRGMGEKLFF. CDR3 DNA sequence: TGTGCCAGCAGTACCAACAGGGGGATGGGGGAAAAACTGTTTTTT.

This clone was picked up a small number of times. This CDR3 is CASSLGSVGSTEAFF. The CDR3 region has the DNA TGTGCCAGCAGCTTAGGCAGCGTCGGGAGCACTGAAGCTTTCTTT. The chain employs TRBV7-2 and TRBJ1-1; D uncertain. V lost 1 base to trimming and J lost 4 bases, with 13 bases between them. CDR1 and CDR2 from the germline V gene are SGHTA and FQGNSA. CDR3 length equals 15 residues.

With regard to this clone: Other DNA sequences from this sample encode an identical CDR3 as well. This rearrangement joins TRBV28 to TRBJ2-2, with a possible D match to TRBD2 (5 bases). This CDR3 region has 14 residues. Germline V CDR1 and CDR2: MDHEN, SYDVKM. Deletions cut 10 bases from V and 2 bases from J, with 14 bases between. CDR3 nucleotide sequence: TGTGCCACCGAGGGCTCGGGAAACACCGGGGAGCTGTTTTTT. It specifies CATEGSGNTGELFF. Drawing the rest from reference TRBV28 and TRBJ2-2, the complete variable domain is DVKVTQSSRYLVKRTGEKVFLECVQDMDHENMFWYRQDPGLGLRLIYFSYDVKMKEKGDIPEGYSVSREKKERFSLILESASTNQTSMYLCATEGSGNTGELFFGEGSRLTVL.

This clone turned up a few times. This chain connects TRBV9 to TRBJ1-3; 8 bases agree with TRBD1. This CDR3 has 16 amino acids. The junction had 7 bases not matched to a gene; V was cut back by 4 bases and J by 1 base. Germline values: CDR1 SGDLS, CDR2 YYNGEE. The CDR3 loop is CASSPRTGNSGNTIYF. The DNA of the CDR3 is TGTGCCAGCAGCCCCCGGACAGGGAATTCTGGAAACACCATATATTTT.

This chain uses TRBV7-3 with TRBJ2-3; D remains ambiguous. The CDR3 runs to 13 residues. V lost 2 bases and J lost 2, with 5 bases in between. Germline lookup yields CDR1 SGHTA and CDR2 FQGTGA. In DNA form, the CDR3 reads TGTGCCAGCAGCTTACCCAACACAGATACGCAGTATTTT. Translating gives CASSLPNTDTQYF. The whole variable domain, filled in from reference TRBV7-3 and TRBJ2-3, reads GAGVSQTPSNKVTEKGKYVELRCDPISGHTALYWYRQSLGQGPEFLIYFQGTGAADDSGLPNDRFFAVRPEGSVSTLKIQRTERGDSAVYLCASSLPNTDTQYFGPGTRLTVL.

The chain carries TRBV2 and TRBJ1-5; the D is unclear. There are 15 residues in the CDR3. V lost 4 bases, J lost 3 bases, and 13 bases lay in between. Per the germline V gene, CDR1 is SNHLY and CDR2 is FYNNEI. CDR3 sequence (DNA): TGTGCCAGCAGTGGATCGGGGTGGGACAATCAGCCCCAGCATTTT. Protein product: CASSGSGWDNQPQHF.

Concerning this clone: Distinct nucleotide sequences in the sample also encode this CDR3. The chain joins TRBV5-1 to TRBJ2-3, with 7 bases lining up with TRBD1. The J segment lost 2 bases and the V segment lost 0 bases, leaving 3 bases of the junction unmatched. CDR3 length: 15 amino acids. The germline gives CDR1 SGHRS, CDR2 YFSETQ. CDR3 sequence: CASSLGGQSTDTQYF. The DNA of the CDR3 is TGCGCCAGCAGCTTGGGGGGACAGTCCACAGATACGCAGTATTTT. Full variable domain (remainder filled in from reference TRBV5-1 and TRBJ2-3): KAGVTQTPRYLIKTRGQQVTLSCSPISGHRSVSWYQQTPGQGLQFLFEYFSETQRNKGNFPGRFSGRQFSNSRSEMNVSTLELGDSALYLCASSLGGQSTDTQYFGPGTRLTVL.

This chain links TRBV4-1 with TRBJ1-2, with D perhaps TRBD1 (6 bases). V was trimmed by 0 bases and J by 2 bases, leaving 7 bases between them. This CDR3 comprises 14 residues. Germline V gene data show CDR1 as MGHRA and CDR2 as YSYEKL. This CDR3 reads CASSQDTGNYGYTF. CDR3 nucleotide sequence: TGCGCCAGCAGCCAAGATACAGGGAACTATGGCTACACCTTC.